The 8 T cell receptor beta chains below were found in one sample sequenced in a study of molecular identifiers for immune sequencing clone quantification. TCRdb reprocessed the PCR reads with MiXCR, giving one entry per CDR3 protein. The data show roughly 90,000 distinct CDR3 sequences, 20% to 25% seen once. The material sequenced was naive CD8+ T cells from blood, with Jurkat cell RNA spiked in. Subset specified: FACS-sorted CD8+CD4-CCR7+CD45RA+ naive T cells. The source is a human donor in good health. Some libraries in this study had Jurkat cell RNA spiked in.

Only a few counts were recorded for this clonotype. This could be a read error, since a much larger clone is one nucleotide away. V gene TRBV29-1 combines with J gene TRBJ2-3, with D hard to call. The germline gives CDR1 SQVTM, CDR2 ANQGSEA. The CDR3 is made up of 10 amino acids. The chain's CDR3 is CCAYQDTQYF. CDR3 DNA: TGCTGCGCTTATCAAGATACGCAGTATTTT.

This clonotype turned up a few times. CDR3 sequence: CASSLGTSGRLDEQFF. The CDR3 DNA reads TGTGCCAGCTCACTTGGGACTAGCGGGAGGTTGGATGAGCAGTTCTTC. This chain links TRBV18 with TRBJ2-1; 15 bases line up with TRBD2. V was clipped by 4 bases and J by 8 bases; unmatched bases: 6. The CDR3 is 16 amino acids. The V gene's germline CDR1 is KGHSH and CDR2 LQKENI.

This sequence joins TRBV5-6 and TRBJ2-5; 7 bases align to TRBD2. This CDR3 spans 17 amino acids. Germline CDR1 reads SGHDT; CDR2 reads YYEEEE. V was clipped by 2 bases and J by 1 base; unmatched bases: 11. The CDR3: CASSFAERDPFQETQYF. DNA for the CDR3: TGTGCCAGCAGCTTCGCCGAGCGGGACCCTTTCCAAGAGACCCAGTACTTC.

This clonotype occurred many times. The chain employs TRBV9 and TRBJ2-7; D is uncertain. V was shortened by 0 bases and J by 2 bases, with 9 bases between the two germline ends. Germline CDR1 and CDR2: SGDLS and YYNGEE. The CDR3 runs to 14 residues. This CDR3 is CASSVESYAYEQYF. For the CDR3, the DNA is TGTGCCAGCAGCGTAGAGTCCTATGCCTACGAGCAGTACTTC.

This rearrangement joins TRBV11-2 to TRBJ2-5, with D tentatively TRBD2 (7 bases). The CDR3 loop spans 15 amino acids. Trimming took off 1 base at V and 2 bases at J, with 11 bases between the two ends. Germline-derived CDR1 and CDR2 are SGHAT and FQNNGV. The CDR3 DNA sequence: TGTGCCAGCAGCTTAGTGGGGGGGCGTCAAGAGACCCAGTACTTC. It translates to CASSLVGGRQETQYF.

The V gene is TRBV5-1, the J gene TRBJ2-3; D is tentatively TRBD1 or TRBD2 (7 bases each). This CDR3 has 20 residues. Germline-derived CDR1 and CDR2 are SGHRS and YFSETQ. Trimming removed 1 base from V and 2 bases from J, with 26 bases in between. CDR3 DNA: TGCGCCAGCAGCTTGCACGGGACAGCAAAGACCGGGAGGTACACAGATACGCAGTATTTT. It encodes CASSLHGTAKTGRYTDTQYF.

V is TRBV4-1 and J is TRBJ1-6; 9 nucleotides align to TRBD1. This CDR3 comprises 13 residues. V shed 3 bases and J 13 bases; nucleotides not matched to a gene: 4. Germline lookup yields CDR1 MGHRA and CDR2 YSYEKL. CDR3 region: CASSQGQGFPLHF. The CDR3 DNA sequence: TGCGCCAGCAGCCAGGGACAGGGATTCCCCCTCCACTTT.

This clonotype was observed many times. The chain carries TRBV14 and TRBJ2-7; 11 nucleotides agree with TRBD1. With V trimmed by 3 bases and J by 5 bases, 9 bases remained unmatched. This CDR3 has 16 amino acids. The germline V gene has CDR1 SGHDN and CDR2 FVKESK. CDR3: CASSQRTGGARDEQYF. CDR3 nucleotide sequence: TGTGCCAGCAGCCAGAGGACAGGGGGCGCAAGGGACGAGCAGTACTTC. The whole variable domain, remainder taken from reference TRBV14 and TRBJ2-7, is EAGVTQFPSHSVIEKGQTVTLRCDPISGHDNLYWYRRVMGKEIKFLLHFVKESKQDESGMPNNRFLAERTGGTYSTLKVQPAELEDSGVYFCASSQRTGGARDEQYFGPGTRLTVT.